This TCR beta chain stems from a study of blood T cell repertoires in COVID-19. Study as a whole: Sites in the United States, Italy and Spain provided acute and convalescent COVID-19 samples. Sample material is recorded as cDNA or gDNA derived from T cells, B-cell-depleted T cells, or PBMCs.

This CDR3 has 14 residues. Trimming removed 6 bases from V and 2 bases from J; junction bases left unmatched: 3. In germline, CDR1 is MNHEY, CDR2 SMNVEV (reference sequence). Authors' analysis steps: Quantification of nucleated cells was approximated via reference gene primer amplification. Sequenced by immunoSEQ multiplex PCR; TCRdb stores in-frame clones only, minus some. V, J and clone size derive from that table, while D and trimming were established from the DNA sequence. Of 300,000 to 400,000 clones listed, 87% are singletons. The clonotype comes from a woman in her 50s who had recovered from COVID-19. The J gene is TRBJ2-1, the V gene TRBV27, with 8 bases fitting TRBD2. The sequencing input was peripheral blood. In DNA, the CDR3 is TGTGCCAGCAGGAATAGCGGGGCCTACAATGAGCAGTTCTTC. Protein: CASRNSGAYNEQFF.